This T cell receptor (beta chain) was identified during a study of cytomegalovirus exposure and HLA in healthy donors. Germline-derived CDR1 and CDR2 are MNHNS and SASEGT. This CDR3 is 15 amino acids long. Trimming took 6 bases from V and 4 from J, leaving 16 bases between them. Regarding the study as a whole: Among the CMV-associated chains, three were confirmed in vitro as specific for CMV antigens. There were 150 to 200 TCR beta chains listed as cytomegalovirus-associated. Within an earlier analysis, most TCR beta V segments proved productive either about 90% or about 30% of the time.

Of note for this clone: The antigen is unknown.

With 60 Vbeta and 13 Jbeta primers, the PCR was carried out. Assay used: immunoSEQ multiplex PCR; TCRdb lists only in-frame clones, some missing. This table has 200,000 to 250,000 clones, about 83% appearing once. This TCR derives from a girl aged 10 to 17 in good health and CMV-seronegative. V and J are TRBV6-1 and TRBJ1-3; D may be TRBD1 (5 bases). The sample taken for sequencing was PBMCs. Here the CDR3 reads CASRETVSRGNTIYF. As DNA, the CDR3 is TGTGCCAGCAGGGAGACAGTTTCAAGAGGAAACACCATATATTTT.